Sequencing of this T cell receptor beta chain was carried out in a study of cytomegalovirus exposure and HLA in healthy donors (dated by TCRdb to 2017 to 2019). As for the study more broadly: In an earlier analysis of under 750 of the donors, approximately 300 Gb of sequence data and 90 million to 130 million unique TCR beta sequences from 180 million or so T cells were reported. An early release covering 500 to 750 HLA-typed donors comprised 250 to 350 gigabases of sequencing data and roughly 86 million unique TCR sequences. Of the 300 to 400 genotyped donors, about 84% fell in the genetic ancestry cluster associated with self-reported Caucasian donors. The study aimed to test whether cataloging public T cell receptors could reveal signatures of past pathogen exposure. The study used immunosequencing to profile the T cell repertoires of some 600 subjects and linked those repertoires to cytomegalovirus serostatus. Besides the first cohort of more than 650 subjects, a separate validation cohort made up of 120 different subjects was used. High-throughput TCR immunosequencing, statistical association of individual TCRs with disease status, and machine learning were combined to predict cytomegalovirus infection status. A later analysis re-examined previously published TCR beta repertoires from more than 550 donors and added high-resolution HLA genotyping to investigate patterns of TCR occurrence. Rather than using new phenotypic data, the later analysis identified candidate immune exposures from TCR beta sequences and from how often those sequences occurred across donors. An earlier analysis of 587 of the donors used high-throughput TCR beta sequencing to judge whether each TCR beta V gene segment behaved as functional or pseudogenic. Donor age, sex, ethnicity and CMV serostatus were collected together with the repertoire data. A later genetic analysis took genome-wide SNP genotypes for about 65% of the roughly 670 donors and used that subset as a discovery cohort. All discovery cohort repertoires had been generated on a single sequencing platform. Both class I and class II loci were covered by HLA typing, at four-digit resolution. The number of typed donors differed by locus: 629-630 for A, B, C, DRB1 and DQB1; 500 to 550 for DQA1; about 600 for DPA1; and around 490 for DPB1. Roughly 5 DR-DQ haplotypes were handled as single units for association and clustering, since linkage in the cohort was strong. On average, roughly 200,000 unique TCR beta nucleotide sequences were sequenced per donor among some 430 genotyped donors of the cohort, with approximately 18% of those sequences being non-productive.

In regard to this clone: This clone's antigen is unknown. The record has no base qualities; no much larger clone is one base away.

The receptor library was made with the immunoSEQ multiplex PCR assay. For the multiplex PCR, a mixture combining 60 forward primers for TCR Vbeta segments and 13 reverse primers for TCR Jbeta segments was used. The CDR3 region of rearranged TCR beta genes was amplified from genomic DNA with a multiplex PCR assay. The amplified TCR beta libraries were sequenced on the Illumina HiSeq System as 87-base-pair reads. In the paper's pipeline: Across the 600 to 700 repertoires, a later analysis counted around 80 million unique TCR beta chains, 8.5 million to 12 million of which were shared by at least two donors. Raw reads were error-corrected and collapsed into unique sequences by a nearest-neighbor algorithm in which closely related sequences were merged to remove PCR and sequencing errors. Alignment of CDR3 sequences to IMGT reference sequences was used to assign V, D and J gene segments. Each retained sequence needed at least a six-nucleotide match to both a V gene segment and a J gene segment. A rearrangement was called productive if the CDR3 had no stop codons and remained in frame with V and J, and every other rearrangement was called non-productive. Following IMGT convention, CDR3 was defined as the stretch from the second conserved V-encoded cysteine to the conserved J-encoded phenylalanine. The earlier analysis of approximately 590 of the donors excluded any sequence lacking an unambiguous match to a single V gene segment. In an earlier analysis of 587 of the donors, a V segment was called functional when productive rearrangements were above 56.7%, and segregating when the standard deviation between donors exceeded 5%. A statistical classification framework was built to diagnose cytomegalovirus status from the catalog of TCR beta chain sequences. V and J gene assignment, in a later analysis, came from comparing TCR nucleotide sequences with IMGT/GENE-DB human TR gene sequences. A later analysis assigned CDR3 sequences and most-parsimonious VDJ recombination scenarios with the TCRdist pipeline. A later analysis defined each TCR beta chain by its CDR3 amino acid sequence plus V-gene family, and excluded reads lacking a unique V-gene family. In a later analysis, approximately 590 highly shared, low-generation-probability nucleotide sequences were removed to address suspected cross-contamination and a sequencing artifact. For each public chain, a later analysis derived a clonal expansion index from normalized ranks of inferred template counts within each repertoire. In a later analysis, generation probabilities were computed using a VDJ recombination model fitted to out-of-frame rearrangements, and the results were checked against IGoR. In a later analysis, hypergeometric tests were used to score TCR-TCR, TCR-HLA and TCR-CMV co-occurrence, with a repertoire-size bias correction applied to TCR pairs. To estimate false discovery rates, a later analysis permuted the HLA or CMV assignments 20 times. In a later analysis, co-occurring TCRs were grouped with DBSCAN, and TCRdist sequence similarity was added when clustering was performed within HLA-allele-positive subsets. Repertoires with fewer than 30,000 or more than 120,000 public chains were left out of co-occurrence clustering, as were about five repertoires with anomalous nucleotide sharing. TCRdb obtained this table from immuneACCESS and retained in-frame rearrangements with V and J assigned. These tables miss some clones; where compared with another copy, unresolved V genes account for less than half of the shortfall, and the remainder is unexplained. V and J calls and clone size are copied from that table; D and trimming were computed from the DNA. The sample data list about 180,000 clones, and approximately 80% of these were observed just once. Roughly 1.6% of the sample is in the top ten clones.

The cohort consisted of more than 650 healthy bone marrow donors. Cohort members were all nominally healthy when sampled, although unrecorded immune exposures were likely present. The donor was CMV seronegative and was included in the group of 352 seronegative cohort members. A peripheral blood sample was collected from each donor, and TCR beta sequencing was performed on peripheral blood mononuclear cells. Genomic DNA extraction from the blood cell samples was performed with the Qiagen DNeasy Blood Extraction Kit. The CDR3 runs 15 amino acids, cysteine and phenylalanine included. The kept DNA is CDR3 alone, 45 bases in frame from the first base. CDR1 and CDR2 are drawn from the germline V gene: KGHSH, LQKENI. V is shortened by 8 bases, J by 2 bases, and the region joining them spans 19 bases. Results and caveats for the whole study, not just this receptor: In vitro tests confirmed that a few of the cytomegalovirus-associated TCR beta chains recognize cytomegalovirus antigens. This cohort had only TCR beta chains sequenced, and the lack of alpha or paired-chain data limited which features could be detected. A cluster of highly shared sequence variants was judged likely to be a technical artifact of the sequencing pipeline. A further reported finding was that TCR beta sequences accurately predicted the HLA-A and HLA-B alleles for most subjects in the first cohort. The classifier was reported to diagnose cytomegalovirus status with high specificity and sensitivity in both the original and validation cohorts. A later analysis found that most CMV-associated TCR beta chains appeared HLA-restricted, with HLA associations seemingly driven largely by CMV exposure. V-gene and J-gene trimming of TCR beta chains was associated with a missense DCLRE1C variant in a later genetic analysis, and the association was replicated in an independent cohort. Because the 87-base-pair reads could not distinguish some IMGT-functional V segments, including TRBV6-2 and TRBV6-3, those segments were excluded. At a false discovery rate of 0.05, a later analysis linked 15,000 to 20,000 TCR beta sequences to specific HLA alleles. Assigning TCR associations to individual alleles was difficult when HLA alleles, especially DR and DQ, strongly co-occurred. In a later analysis, HLA-associated TCR beta chains showed more clonal expansion and lower generation probabilities than non-associated chains that were equally common. Approximately 16 rarely observed V segments, including chromosome 9 orphons, were excluded from the earlier analysis of some 590 of the donors because counts were too low. In an earlier analysis of about 600 of the donors, most TCR beta V segments appeared in productive rearrangements about 87% or about 30% of the time, broadly matching IMGT annotations. Linkage disequilibrium might explain the correlated functional status among segregating V segments, but an unknown experimental factor could not be ruled out. The study listed 150 to 200 TCR beta chains as associated with cytomegalovirus. HLA typing was unavailable for some donors at each locus, so association tests used only the typed subset. A later genetic analysis reported fewer N-insertions in productive TCRs among donors in an Asian-associated ancestry cluster than the roughly 720-donor mean. Presence/absence analyses assumed roughly uniform sequencing depth across donors, an assumption that may not hold. It was suggested by the authors that the approach could potentially be generalized to other disease states and immunological phenotypes. Most TCR sequences were seen in very few donors, while some public TCRs were found in many individuals. For the cohort, immune exposure information was limited to CMV serostatus. In a later analysis, TCR association rates were found to vary across HLA loci, with the most associated TCRs seen for DRB1 alleles and the fewest for HLA-C alleles. Several of the top co-occurrence clusters appeared to be linked to parvovirus B19, influenza, CMV and Epstein-Barr virus, according to a later analysis.

The sequence came from a young man in good health and CMV-seronegative. The receptor chain draws on TRBV18 and TRBJ2-7, with TRBD2 as a weak D call on 6 bases. The sample was PBMCs. The CDR3 is CASGAWEVGTYEQYF. The DNA sequence reads TGTGCCAGCGGGGCCTGGGAGGTCGGAACCTACGAGCAGTACTTC.